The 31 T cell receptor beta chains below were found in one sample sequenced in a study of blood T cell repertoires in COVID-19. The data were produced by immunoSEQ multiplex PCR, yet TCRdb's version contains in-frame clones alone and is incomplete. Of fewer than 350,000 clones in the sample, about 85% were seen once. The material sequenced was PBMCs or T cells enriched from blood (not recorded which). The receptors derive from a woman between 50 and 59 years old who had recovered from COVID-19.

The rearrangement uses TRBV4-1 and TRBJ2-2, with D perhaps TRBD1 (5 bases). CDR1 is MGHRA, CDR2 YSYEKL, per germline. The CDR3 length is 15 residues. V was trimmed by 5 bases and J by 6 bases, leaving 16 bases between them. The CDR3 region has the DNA TGCGCCAGCAGCGGTGCAGGGTTTCAGGCCGGGGAGCTGTTTTTT. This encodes CASSGAGFQAGELFF.

In DNA, the CDR3 is TGTGCCAGCAGCCCATGGGACAGCCCAACTAATGAAAAACTGTTTTTT. Its translation: CASSPWDSPTNEKLFF. This chain links TRBV7-9 with TRBJ1-4; 7 bases are shared with TRBD1. The CDR3 loop spans 16 amino acids. Germline CDR1 reads SEHNR; CDR2 reads FQNEAQ (reference sequence). V dropped 5 bases and J dropped 0; count of bases not matched to a gene: 6. Looking up the rest from reference TRBV7-9 and TRBJ1-4 gives the full variable domain: DTGVSQNPRHKITKRGQNVTFRCDPISEHNRLYWYRQTLGQGPEFLTYFQNEAQLEKSRLLSDRFSAERPKGSFSTLEIQRTEQGDSAMYLCASSPWDSPTNEKLFFGSGTQLSVL.

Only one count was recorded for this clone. CDR3 nucleotide sequence: TGTGCCAGCAGCGGAAGGACAGGGGGCAATCAGCCCCAGCATTTT. Translating it yields CASSGRTGGNQPQHF. This chain uses TRBV5-6 with TRBJ1-5; 9 bases are shared with TRBD1. This CDR3 comprises 15 residues. V lost 4 bases to trimming and J lost 2 bases; unmatched junction nucleotides: 4. The germline CDR1 and CDR2 sequences are SGHDT and YYEEEE.

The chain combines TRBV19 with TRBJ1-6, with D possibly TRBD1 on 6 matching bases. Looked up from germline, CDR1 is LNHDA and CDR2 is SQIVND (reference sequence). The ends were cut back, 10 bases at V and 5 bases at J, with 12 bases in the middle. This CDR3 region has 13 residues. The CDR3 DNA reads TGTGCCACCAGGGGCAGAGATAATTCACCCCTCCACTTT. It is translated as CATRGRDNSPLHF.

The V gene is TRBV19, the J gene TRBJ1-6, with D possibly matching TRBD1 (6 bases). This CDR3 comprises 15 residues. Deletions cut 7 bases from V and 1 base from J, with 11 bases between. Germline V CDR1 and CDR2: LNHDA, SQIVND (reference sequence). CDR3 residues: CASTLGTSYNSPLHF. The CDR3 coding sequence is TGTGCCAGTACCCTGGGGACATCCTATAATTCACCCCTCCACTTT.

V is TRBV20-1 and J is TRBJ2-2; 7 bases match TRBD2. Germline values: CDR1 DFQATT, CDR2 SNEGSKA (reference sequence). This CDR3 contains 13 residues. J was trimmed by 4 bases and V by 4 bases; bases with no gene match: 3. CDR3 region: CSAIERGTGELFF. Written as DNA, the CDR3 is TGCAGTGCTATTGAGCGGGGCACCGGGGAGCTGTTTTTT.

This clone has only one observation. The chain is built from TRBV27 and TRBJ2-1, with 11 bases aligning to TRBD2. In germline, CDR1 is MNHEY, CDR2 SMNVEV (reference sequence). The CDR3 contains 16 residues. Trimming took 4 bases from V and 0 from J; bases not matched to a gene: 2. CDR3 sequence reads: CASSSTSGSSYNEQFF. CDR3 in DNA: TGTGCCAGCAGTTCTACTAGCGGGAGCTCCTACAATGAGCAGTTCTTC.

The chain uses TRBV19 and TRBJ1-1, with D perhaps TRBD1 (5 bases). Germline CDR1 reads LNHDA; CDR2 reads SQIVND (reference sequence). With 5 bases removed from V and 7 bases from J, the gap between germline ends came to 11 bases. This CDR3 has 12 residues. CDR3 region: CASSWRRGEAFF. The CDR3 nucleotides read TGTGCCAGTAGTTGGAGGAGGGGTGAAGCTTTCTTT.

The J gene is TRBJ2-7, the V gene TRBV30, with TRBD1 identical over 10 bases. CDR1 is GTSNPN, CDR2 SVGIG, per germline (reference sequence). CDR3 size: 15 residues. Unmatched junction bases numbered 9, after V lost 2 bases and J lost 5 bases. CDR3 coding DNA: TGTGCCTGGAGTCAATTGGGACAGGGGATCCACGAGCAGTACTTC. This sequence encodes CAWSQLGQGIHEQYF.

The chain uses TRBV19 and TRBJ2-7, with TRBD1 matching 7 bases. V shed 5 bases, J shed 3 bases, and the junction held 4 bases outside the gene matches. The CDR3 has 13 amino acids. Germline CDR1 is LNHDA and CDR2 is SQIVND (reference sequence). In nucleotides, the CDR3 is TGTGCCAGTAGTGCTGACAGGGACTACGAGCAGTACTTC. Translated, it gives CASSADRDYEQYF.

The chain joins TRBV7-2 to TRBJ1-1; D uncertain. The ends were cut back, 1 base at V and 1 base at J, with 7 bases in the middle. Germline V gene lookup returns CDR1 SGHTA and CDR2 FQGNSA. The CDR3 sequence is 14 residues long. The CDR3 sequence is CASSLVSTNTEAFF. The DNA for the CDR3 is TGTGCCAGCAGCTTAGTCAGTACGAACACTGAAGCTTTCTTT.

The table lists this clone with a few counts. This CDR3 is CASSRLGQLYQETQYF. In DNA form, the CDR3 reads TGTGCCAGCTCACGTCTGGGACAGTTATACCAAGAGACCCAGTACTTC. V usage is TRBV18 and J usage is TRBJ2-5, with 7 bases aligning to TRBD1. Per germline, CDR1 KGHSH and CDR2 LQKENI. There are 16 residues in the CDR3. J gave up 0 bases and V 4 bases, and 8 bases lay outside the gene matches.

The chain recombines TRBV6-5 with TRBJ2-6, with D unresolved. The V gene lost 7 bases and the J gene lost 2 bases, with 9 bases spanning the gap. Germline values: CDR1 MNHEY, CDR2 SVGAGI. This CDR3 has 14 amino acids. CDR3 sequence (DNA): TGTGCCAGCACGCTGCGAGCTGGGGCCAACGTCCTGACTTTC. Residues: CASTLRAGANVLTF.

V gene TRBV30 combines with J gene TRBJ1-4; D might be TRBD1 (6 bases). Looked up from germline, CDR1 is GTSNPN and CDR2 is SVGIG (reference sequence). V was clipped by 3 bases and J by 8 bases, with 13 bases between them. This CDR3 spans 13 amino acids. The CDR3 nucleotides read TGTGCCTGGAGGATACAGGGTTGGGAAAAACTGTTTTTT. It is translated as CAWRIQGWEKLFF. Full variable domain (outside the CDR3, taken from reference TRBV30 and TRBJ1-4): SQTIHQWPATLVQPVGSPLSLECTVEGTSNPNLYWYRQAAGRGLQLLFYSVGIGQISSEVPQNLSASRPQDRQFILSSKKLLLSDSGFYLCAWRIQGWEKLFFGSGTQLSVL.

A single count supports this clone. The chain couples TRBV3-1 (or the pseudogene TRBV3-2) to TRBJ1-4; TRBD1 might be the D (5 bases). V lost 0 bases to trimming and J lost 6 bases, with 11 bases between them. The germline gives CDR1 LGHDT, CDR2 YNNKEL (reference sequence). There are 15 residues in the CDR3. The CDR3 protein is CASSQEEDTYEKLFF. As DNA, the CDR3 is TGTGCCAGCAGCCAAGAAGAGGACACCTATGAAAAACTGTTTTTT.

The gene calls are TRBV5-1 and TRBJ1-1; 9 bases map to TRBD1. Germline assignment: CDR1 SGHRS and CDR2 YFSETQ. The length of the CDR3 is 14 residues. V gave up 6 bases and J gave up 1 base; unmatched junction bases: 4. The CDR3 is CASTADRGNTEAFF. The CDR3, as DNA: TGCGCCAGCACCGCGGACAGGGGGAACACTGAAGCTTTCTTT.

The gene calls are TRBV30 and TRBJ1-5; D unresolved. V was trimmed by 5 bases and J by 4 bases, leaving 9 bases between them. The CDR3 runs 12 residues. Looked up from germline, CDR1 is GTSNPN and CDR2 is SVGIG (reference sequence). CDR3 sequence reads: CAWAGMNQPQHF. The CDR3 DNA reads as TGTGCCTGGGCGGGGATGAATCAGCCCCAGCATTTT.

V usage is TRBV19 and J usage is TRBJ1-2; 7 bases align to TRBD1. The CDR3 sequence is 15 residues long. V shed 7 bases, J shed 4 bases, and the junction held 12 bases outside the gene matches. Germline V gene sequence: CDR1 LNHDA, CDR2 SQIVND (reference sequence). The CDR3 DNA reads TGTGCCAGTATCCCACTAGAGGGGGCCGGCTATGGCTACACCTTC. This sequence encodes CASIPLEGAGYGYTF.

The CDR3 DNA reads TGTGCCAGCAGTTACGCCGGGAGCAGGGATAATTCACCCCTCCACTTT. Translated, it gives CASSYAGSRDNSPLHF. The chain employs TRBV27 and TRBJ1-6, with D perhaps TRBD1 (5 bases). CDR1 and CDR2 from the germline V gene are MNHEY and SMNVEV (reference sequence). V was pared by 4 bases and J by 5 bases, with 15 bases between. This CDR3 spans 16 amino acids.

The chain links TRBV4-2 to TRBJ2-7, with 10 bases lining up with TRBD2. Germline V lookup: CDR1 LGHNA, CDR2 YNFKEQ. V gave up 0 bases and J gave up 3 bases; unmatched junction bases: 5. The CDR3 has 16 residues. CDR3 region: CASSQDWASGSYEQYF. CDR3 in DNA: TGTGCCAGCAGCCAAGATTGGGCTAGCGGGAGCTACGAGCAGTACTTC.

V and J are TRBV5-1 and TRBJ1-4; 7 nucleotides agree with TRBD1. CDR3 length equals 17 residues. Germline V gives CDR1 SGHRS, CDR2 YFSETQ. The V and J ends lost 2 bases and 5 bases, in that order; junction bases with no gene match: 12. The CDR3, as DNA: TGCGCCAGCAGCTTTCAACCTACCGGGACAGCGAATGAAAAACTGTTTTTT. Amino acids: CASSFQPTGTANEKLFF.

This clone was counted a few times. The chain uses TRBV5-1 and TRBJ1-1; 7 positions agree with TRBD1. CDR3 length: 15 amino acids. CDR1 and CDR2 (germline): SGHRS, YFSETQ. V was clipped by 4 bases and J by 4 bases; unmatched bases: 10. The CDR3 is CASSQLGQSVTEAFF. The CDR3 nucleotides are TGCGCCAGCAGCCAGTTGGGACAGTCGGTCACTGAAGCTTTCTTT.

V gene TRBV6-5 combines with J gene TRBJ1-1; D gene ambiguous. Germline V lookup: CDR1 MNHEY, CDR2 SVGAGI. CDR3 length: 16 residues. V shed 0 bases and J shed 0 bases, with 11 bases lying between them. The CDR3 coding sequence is TGTGCCAGCAGTTACTCCGGCAGGAGGGTGAACACTGAAGCTTTCTTT. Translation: CASSYSGRRVNTEAFF.

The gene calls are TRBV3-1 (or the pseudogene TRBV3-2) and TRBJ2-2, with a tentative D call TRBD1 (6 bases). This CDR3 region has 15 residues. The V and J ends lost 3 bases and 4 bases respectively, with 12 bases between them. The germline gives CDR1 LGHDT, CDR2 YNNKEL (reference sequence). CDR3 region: CASSQGTGSTGELFF. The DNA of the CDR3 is TGTGCCAGCAGCCAGGGCACAGGGTCCACCGGGGAGCTGTTTTTT.

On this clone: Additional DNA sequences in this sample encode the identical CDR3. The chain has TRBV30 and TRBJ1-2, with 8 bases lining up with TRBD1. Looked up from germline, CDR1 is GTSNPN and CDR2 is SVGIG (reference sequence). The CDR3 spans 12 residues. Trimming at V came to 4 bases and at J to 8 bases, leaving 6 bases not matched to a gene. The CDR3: CAWTTGGYGYTF. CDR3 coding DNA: TGTGCCTGGACCACAGGGGGTTACGGCTACACCTTC.

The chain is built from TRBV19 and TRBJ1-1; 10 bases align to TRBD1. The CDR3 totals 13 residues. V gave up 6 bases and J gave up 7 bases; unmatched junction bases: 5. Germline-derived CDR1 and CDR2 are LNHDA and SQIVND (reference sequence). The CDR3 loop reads CASRRQGAIEAFF. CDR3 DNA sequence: TGTGCCAGTAGGAGACAGGGGGCGATTGAAGCTTTCTTT.

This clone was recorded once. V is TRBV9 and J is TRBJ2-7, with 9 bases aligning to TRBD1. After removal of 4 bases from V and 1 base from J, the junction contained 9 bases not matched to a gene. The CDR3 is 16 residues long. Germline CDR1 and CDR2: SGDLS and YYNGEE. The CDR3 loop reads CASSLTPTGGSYEQYF. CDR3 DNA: TGTGCCAGCAGCCTGACACCGACAGGGGGATCCTACGAGCAGTACTTC.

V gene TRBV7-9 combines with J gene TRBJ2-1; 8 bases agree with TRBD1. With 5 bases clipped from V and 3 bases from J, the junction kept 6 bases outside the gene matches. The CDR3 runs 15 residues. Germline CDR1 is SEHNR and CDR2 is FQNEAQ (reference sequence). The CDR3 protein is CASSLGQGLYNEQFF. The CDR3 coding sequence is TGTGCCAGCAGCCTTGGACAGGGCCTCTACAATGAGCAGTTCTTC.

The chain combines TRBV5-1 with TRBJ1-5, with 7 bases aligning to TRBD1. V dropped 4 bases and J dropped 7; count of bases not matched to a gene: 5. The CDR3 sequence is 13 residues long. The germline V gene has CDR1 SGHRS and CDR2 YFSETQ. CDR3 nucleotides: TGCGCCAGCAGCGAGGGGGCATCGCAGCCCCAGCATTTT. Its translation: CASSEGASQPQHF.

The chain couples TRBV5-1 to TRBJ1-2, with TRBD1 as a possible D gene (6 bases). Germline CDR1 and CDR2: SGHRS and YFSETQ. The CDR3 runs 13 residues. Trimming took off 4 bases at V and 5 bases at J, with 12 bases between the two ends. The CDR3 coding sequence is TGCGCCAGCAGCACCAGGGGAGGGTATGGCTACACCTTC. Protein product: CASSTRGGYGYTF.

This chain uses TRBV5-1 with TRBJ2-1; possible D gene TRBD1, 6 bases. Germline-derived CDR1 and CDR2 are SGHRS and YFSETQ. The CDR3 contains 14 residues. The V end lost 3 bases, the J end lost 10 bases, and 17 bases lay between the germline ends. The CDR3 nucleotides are TGCGCCAGCAGCTCACTAGATGGGACATTGGAGCAGTTCTTC. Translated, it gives CASSSLDGTLEQFF.